This paragraph covers one T cell receptor (beta chain) sequence. The antigen is undetermined. This entry comes from a study of cytomegalovirus exposure and HLA in healthy donors. The donors were healthy bone marrow donors. PCR used 60 Vbeta primers and 13 Jbeta primers. The authors' processing: Unique TCR beta chains numbered around 80 million in a later analysis, with roughly 9.9 million shared. Only in-frame clones appear in the TCRdb table, and some are missing; sequencing was by immunoSEQ multiplex PCR. That table gives V, J and clone size, and the DNA gave D and trimming. Here the sample spans hundreds of thousands of clones, more than 85% being singletons. The CDR3 totals 16 residues. Study-level findings and limits: The dataset shows that most TCR sequences were rare, while some public TCRs occurred in many donors.

The TCR sequence derives from a woman between 18 and 29 years old in good health and CMV-seronegative. The rearrangement joins TRBV21-1 to TRBJ1-1; the tabulated D call, TRBD1, remains unverified against the DNA. TRBV21-1 is flagged as a pseudogene. What was sequenced was PBMCs. The CDR3, as DNA: TGTGCCAGCAGCAAAGATAAGGGGGTCGTGAACACTGAAGCTTTCTTT. Translation gives CASSKDKGVVNTEAFF.